Presented here are 11 T cell receptor beta chains from one specimen sequenced in a study of shared clonotypes between healthy human individuals (dated by TCRdb to the early 2020s). Preparation of the library involved the immunoSEQ multiplex PCR assay. Drawn from immuneACCESS, this table holds only the in-frame rearrangements with V and J called that TCRdb kept. Clones are partly lost; checked studies trace under half to an unresolved V gene and leave the rest unexplained. This sample holds 2.3 million or so clones; 85% to 95% were observed only once. 0.35% to 0.45% of the sample is in the top ten clones. What was sequenced was naive CD4+ T cells from PBMCs. The meaning of the sample's cell subset or site label: CD45RA+ positively selected. The receptors stem from a man between 18 and 35 years old in good health. Some clones in this sample may be carry-over from other donors' samples.

V is TRBV5-1 and J is TRBJ2-7; TRBD2 matches 8 bases. The germline CDR1 and CDR2 sequences are SGHRS and YFSETQ. The V gene end was trimmed by 5 bases and the J gene end by 0 bases; junction bases not matched to a gene: 4. This CDR3 region has 14 residues. The CDR3 sequence: CASRLAETSYEQYF. CDR3 nucleotides: TGCGCCAGCAGACTAGCGGAGACCTCCTACGAGCAGTACTTC. The variable domain in full, with the rest retrieved from reference TRBV5-1 and TRBJ2-7, is KAGVTQTPRYLIKTRGQQVTLSCSPISGHRSVSWYQQTPGQGLQFLFEYFSETQRNKGNFPGRFSGRQFSNSRSEMNVSTLELGDSALYLCASRLAETSYEQYFGPGTRLTVT.

This chain uses TRBV5-1 with TRBJ2-3; TRBD1 agrees at 7 bases. Looked up from germline, CDR1 is SGHRS and CDR2 is YFSETQ. The CDR3 contains 13 residues. Losses at the gene ends were 5 bases for V and 5 bases for J; bases not matched to a gene: 5. The CDR3 DNA reads as TGCGCCAGCAGAAGGGGGCTTATAGATACGCAGTATTTT. Translated: CASRRGLIDTQYF.

The V gene is TRBV28, the J gene TRBJ2-5, with 11 bases fitting TRBD2. CDR3 length: 14 amino acids. V dropped 4 bases and J dropped 7; count of bases not matched to a gene: 5. Germline CDR1 is MDHEN and CDR2 is SYDVKM. DNA for the CDR3: TGTGCCAGCAGTTACACGGGACTAGCGGCGACCCAGTACTTC. Translation: CASSYTGLAATQYF.

The table lists this clone with a count of one. V usage is TRBV11-1 and J usage is TRBJ2-3; TRBD1 might be the D (5 bases). V lost 0 bases, J lost 6 bases, and 10 bases lay in between. In germline, CDR1 is SGHAT, CDR2 FQDESV (reference sequence). The CDR3 extends over 14 amino acids. CDR3 nucleotide sequence: TGTGCCAGCAGCTTAGCCCCCTCAGGGGATACGCAGTATTTT. Translating it yields CASSLAPSGDTQYF. Complete variable domain (other parts from reference TRBV11-1 and TRBJ2-3): EAEVAQSPRYKITEKSQAVAFWCDPISGHATLYWYRQILGQGPELLVQFQDESVVDDSQLPKDRFSAERLKGVDSTLKIQPAELGDSAMYLCASSLAPSGDTQYFGPGTRLTVL.

The chain employs TRBV5-4 and TRBJ2-3; 11 bases agree with TRBD2. This CDR3 region has 16 residues. CDR1 is SGHNT and CDR2 is YYREEE in the germline V gene (reference sequence). J gave up 3 bases and V 4 bases, and 7 bases lay outside the gene matches. The CDR3 loop reads CASSRTLAGVTDTQYF. DNA for the CDR3: TGTGCCAGCAGCCGCACACTAGCGGGAGTTACAGATACGCAGTATTTT.

The rearrangement uses TRBV5-1 and TRBJ1-1; TRBD1 matches 10 bases. This CDR3 contains 15 residues. V was clipped by 5 bases and J by 1 base; unmatched bases: 5. Germline V gives CDR1 SGHRS, CDR2 YFSETQ. CDR3 residues: CASSNRTGGNTEAFF. As DNA, the CDR3 is TGCGCCAGCAGTAACAGGACAGGGGGGAACACTGAAGCTTTCTTT.

A note on this clone: Other DNA sequences in this specimen translate into the identical CDR3. V is TRBV18 and J is TRBJ2-7, with 12 bases matching TRBD2. CDR3 length: 14 residues. The V and J ends lost 6 bases and 3 bases, in that order; junction bases with no gene match: 3. The V gene's germline CDR1 is KGHSH and CDR2 LQKENI. CDR3 sequence: CASSLTSGGYEQYF. The DNA for the CDR3 is TGTGCCAGCTCCCTGACTAGCGGGGGCTACGAGCAGTACTTC. Based on the CDR3 plus reference TRBV18 and TRBJ2-7, the full variable domain is NAGVMQNPRHLVRRRGQEARLRCSPMKGHSHVYWYRQLPEEGLKFMVYLQKENIIDESGMPKERFSAEFPKEGPSILRIQQVVRGDSAAYFCASSLTSGGYEQYFGPGTRLTVT.

The chain recombines TRBV9 with TRBJ2-3, with TRBD2 as a possible D gene (6 bases). V dropped 7 bases and J dropped 0 bases, with 12 bases sitting between them. Germline V CDR1 and CDR2: SGDLS, YYNGEE. The CDR3 sequence is 14 residues long. CDR3 region: CASGRERSTDTQYF. CDR3 DNA sequence: TGTGCCAGCGGACGGGAGAGGAGCACAGATACGCAGTATTTT.

This sequence joins TRBV7-2 and TRBJ1-5, with D perhaps matching TRBD1 (6 bases). V was trimmed by 2 bases and J by 2 bases, leaving 13 bases between them. Germline values: CDR1 SGHTA, CDR2 FQGNSA. CDR3 size: 16 residues. The CDR3 nucleotides read TGTGCCAGCAGCTTATCTAGGGGGACTGGCAATCAGCCCCAGCATTTT. Translating it yields CASSLSRGTGNQPQHF.

V and J are TRBV5-1 and TRBJ2-7, with 10 bases identical to TRBD1. Losses at the gene ends were 5 bases for V and 1 base for J; bases not matched to a gene: 6. Looked up from germline, CDR1 is SGHRS and CDR2 is YFSETQ. This CDR3 is 15 amino acids long. Here the CDR3 DNA reads TGCGCCAGCAGGAGAGGGACAGGGGAATCCTACGAGCAGTACTTC. It is translated as CASRRGTGESYEQYF.

As for this clone: In the same sample, other DNA sequences code for this CDR3. The chain is built from TRBV29-1 and TRBJ1-5; TRBD1 aligns across 10 bases. Looked up from germline, CDR1 is SQVTM and CDR2 is ANQGSEA. The trim removed 6 bases at V and 7 bases at J, leaving 3 bases unmatched. The CDR3 runs 12 residues. The CDR3 is CSVGDRGQPQHF. The DNA of the CDR3 is TGCAGCGTAGGGGACAGGGGCCAGCCCCAGCATTTT.